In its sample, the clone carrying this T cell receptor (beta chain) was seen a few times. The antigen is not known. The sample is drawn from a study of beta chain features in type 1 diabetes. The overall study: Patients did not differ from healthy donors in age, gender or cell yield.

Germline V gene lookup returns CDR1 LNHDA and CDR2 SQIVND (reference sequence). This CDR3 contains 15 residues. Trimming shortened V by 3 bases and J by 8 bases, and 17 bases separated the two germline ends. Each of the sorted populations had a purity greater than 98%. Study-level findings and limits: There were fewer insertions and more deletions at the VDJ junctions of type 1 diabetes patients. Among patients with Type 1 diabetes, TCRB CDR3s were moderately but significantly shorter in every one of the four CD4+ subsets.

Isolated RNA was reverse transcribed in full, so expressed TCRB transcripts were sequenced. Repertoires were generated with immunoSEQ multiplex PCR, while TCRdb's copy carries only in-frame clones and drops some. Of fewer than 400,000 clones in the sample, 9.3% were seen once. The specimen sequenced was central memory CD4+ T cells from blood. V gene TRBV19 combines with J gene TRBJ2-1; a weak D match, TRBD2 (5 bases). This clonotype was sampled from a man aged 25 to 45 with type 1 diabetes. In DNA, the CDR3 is TGTGCCAGTAGTATGTCTTTGAGTGGGAGTTATGAGCAGTTCTTC. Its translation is CASSMSLSGSYEQFF. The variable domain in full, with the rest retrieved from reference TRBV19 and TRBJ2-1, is DGGITQSPKYLFRKEGQNVTLSCEQNLNHDAMYWYRQDPGQGLRLIYYSQIVNDFQKGDIAEGYSVSREKKESFPLTVTSAQKNPTAFYLCASSMSLSGSYEQFFGPGTRLTVL.